This is a list of T cell receptor beta chains from one sample in a study of post-analysis software for immune sequencing data. One entry per CDR3 protein, called by TCRdb with MiXCR from the PCR reads. The table includes hundreds of thousands of distinct CDR3 sequences, about 57% detected once. Sequenced input: blood. The receptors originated from a girl between 5 and 17 years old with multiple sclerosis. Both conserved end residues are part of each CDR3. Fields, in order: clone size, V gene, J gene, D gene, CDR3 protein, CDR3 DNA. The D gene is left open where the match is weak. The size field is filled for only some rows; it gives once, few, many or a size class.

>many|TRBV20-1|TRBJ2-7|NA
CSARRPYYEQYF
TGCAGTGCTAGAAGACCCTACTACGAGCAGTACTTC
>NA|TRBV5-1|TRBJ1-1|NA
CASSLAEGYTEAFF
TGCGCCAGCAGCTTGGCCGAGGGCTACACTGAAGCTTTCTTT
>few|TRBV13|TRBJ2-6|TRBD1
CASSSSDRTLSGANVLTF
TGTGCCAGCAGCTCATCGGACAGGACGCTCTCTGGGGCCAACGTCCTGACTTTC
>once|TRBV5-1|TRBJ2-5|NA
CASSRVDVQETQYF
TGCGCCAGCTCGCGGGTGGACGTGCAAGAGACCCAGTACTTC
>NA|TRBV7-6|TRBJ2-5|TRBD1
CASSFETGTGETQYF
TGTGCCAGCAGCTTTGAAACCGGGACAGGGGAGACCCAGTACTTC
>few|TRBV14|TRBJ2-1|NA
CASSHQLAAVYNEQFF
TGTGCCAGCAGCCACCAACTAGCCGCGGTCTACAATGAGCAGTTCTTC
>NA|TRBV4-1|TRBJ1-2|TRBD1
CASSQPGQDEVYGYTF
TGTGCCAGCAGCCAACCCGGACAGGACGAGGTTTATGGCTACACCTTC
>NA|TRBV20-1|TRBJ1-2|NA
CSARTGSPNYDYTF
TGCAGTGCTAGAACAGGGTCCCCTAACTATGACTACACCTTC
>NA|TRBV12-3/TRBV12-4|TRBJ1-2|NA
CASALTLAGHYGYTF
TGTGCCAGCGCCCTCACTCTGGCGGGGCACTATGGCTACACCTTC
>NA|TRBV7-9|TRBJ2-1|NA
CASSLRSGPEEQFF
TGTGCCAGCAGCCTAAGATCGGGGCCCGAGGAGCAGTTCTTC
>NA|TRBV25-1|TRBJ2-7|NA
CASSDTGLPHYEQYF
TGTGCCAGCAGCGATACGGGTCTTCCTCACTACGAGCAGTACTTC
>once|TRBV20-1|TRBJ1-4|TRBD1
CSARGLQGPSFELFF
TGCAGTGCTCGAGGACTACAGGGGCCGTCATTTGAACTGTTTTTT
>few|TRBV6-5|TRBJ1-6|NA
CASRLETAFNSPLHF
TGTGCCAGCAGGCTCGAGACAGCATTTAATTCACCCCTCCACTTT
>NA|TRBV12-3/TRBV12-4|TRBJ2-5|TRBD2
CASSLGLAGGRRQETQYF
TGTGCCAGCAGCCTGGGACTAGCGGGGGGCCGGCGACAAGAGACCCAGTACTTC
>few|TRBV11-2|TRBJ1-6|NA
CASSLGGYGNSPLHF
TGTGCCAGCAGCTTAGGCGGCTACGGTAATTCACCCCTCCACTTT
>few|TRBV29-1|TRBJ2-5|NA
CSARPGQTQYF
TGCAGCGCCCGTCCGGGGCAGACCCAGTACTTC
>NA|TRBV20-1|TRBJ2-1|NA
CSARSAGSYNEQFF
TGCAGTGCTAGGTCGGCGGGTTCCTACAATGAGCAGTTCTTC
>NA|TRBV7-8|TRBJ2-1|NA
CASSLGQGSGSYNEQFF
TGTGCCAGCAGCTTAGGGCAGGGTAGTGGTAGCTACAATGAGCAGTTCTTC
>NA|TRBV25-1|TRBJ2-7|TRBD2
CASSESLGLAGSEQYF
TGTGCCAGCAGTGAATCATTGGGACTAGCGGGGTCTGAGCAGTACTTC
>NA|TRBV6-6|TRBJ2-4|NA
CASSYPGGGSQNIQYF
TGTGCCAGCAGTTACCCGGGAGGGGGCTCCCAAAACATTCAGTACTTC
>few|TRBV5-1|TRBJ2-1|NA
CASSRLGGRNEQFF
TGCGCCAGCAGCCGCCTAGGGGGTAGAAATGAGCAGTTCTTC
>NA|TRBV2|TRBJ2-7|NA
CASSEALGQLGYEQYF
TGTGCCAGCAGTGAAGCGCTAGGGCAGCTAGGCTACGAGCAGTACTTC
>few|TRBV6-5|TRBJ2-1|NA
CASTGLNNEQFF
TGTGCCAGCACGGGGCTAAACAATGAGCAGTTCTTC
>NA|TRBV20-1|TRBJ2-7|NA
CSARDTTGRGTSGEQYF
TGCAGTGCTAGAGACACCACAGGTCGGGGGACGTCCGGGGAGCAGTACTTC
>few|TRBV6-2/TRBV6-3|TRBJ2-5|NA
CASSYTGDIYAETQYF
TGTGCCAGCAGTTACACAGGTGACATATATGCTGAGACCCAGTACTTC
>NA|TRBV4-1|TRBJ2-1|NA
CASSQDGIYNEQFF
TGCGCCAGCAGCCAAGATGGCATATACAATGAGCAGTTCTTC
>NA|TRBV20-1|TRBJ1-2|NA
CSAWGEGPIGLDYGYTF
TGCAGTGCCTGGGGGGAGGGGCCTATTGGCTTGGACTATGGCTACACCTTC
>NA|TRBV29-1|TRBJ2-7|NA
CGVAPQAPSYEQYF
TGCGGCGTCGCTCCGCAGGCCCCCTCCTACGAGCAGTACTTC
>once|TRBV20-1|TRBJ2-5|TRBD2
CSATSGTSGEIQYF
TGCAGTGCTACGTCCGGGACTAGCGGGGAGATCCAGTACTTC
>NA|TRBV20-1|TRBJ2-7|TRBD2
CSVAGGERYEQYF
TGCAGTGTCGCGGGGGGGGAACGGTACGAGCAGTACTTC
>NA|TRBV29-1|TRBJ1-5|NA
CSVEGGLGQPQHF
TGCAGCGTTGAAGGGGGGTTGGGTCAGCCCCAGCATTTT
>NA|TRBV6-1|TRBJ1-5|NA
CASSEWLTSNQPQHF
TGTGCCAGCAGTGAATGGCTGACTAGCAATCAGCCCCAGCATTTT
>NA|TRBV27|TRBJ2-7|NA
CASYIRGPADVYEQYF
TGTGCCAGCTATATCAGAGGGCCCGCGGACGTGTACGAGCAGTACTTC
>NA|TRBV2|TRBJ2-2|TRBD1
CASSPYRGATGELFF
TGTGCCAGCAGTCCCTACAGGGGAGCCACCGGGGAGCTGTTTTTT
>few|TRBV4-1|TRBJ1-2|NA
CASSQSSGVSGYTF
TGCGCCAGCAGCCAGAGTTCAGGAGTCAGCGGCTACACCTTC
>once|TRBV30|TRBJ2-7|NA
CAWTGSSYEQYF
TGTGCCTGGACAGGGAGCTCCTACGAGCAGTACTTC
>NA|TRBV3-1|TRBJ2-3|NA
CASSQTRLGTDTQYF
TGTGCCAGCAGCCAAACTAGACTAGGCACAGATACGCAGTATTTT
>NA|TRBV7-8|TRBJ2-1|TRBD2
CASTKREGIRNEQFF
TGTGCCAGCACCAAGCGGGAGGGGATTAGAAATGAGCAGTTCTTC
>NA|TRBV29-1|TRBJ1-4|NA
CSVEVDATNEKLFF
TGCAGCGTTGAAGTCGATGCAACTAATGAAAAACTGTTTTTT
>NA|TRBV14|TRBJ1-6|NA
CASSQVTGSSPLHF
TGTGCCAGCAGCCAAGTCACAGGGTCTTCACCCCTCCACTTT
>NA|TRBV5-1|TRBJ2-1|TRBD2
CASSSGLAGAAEQFF
TGCGCCAGCAGCTCGGGACTAGCGGGAGCTGCTGAGCAGTTCTTC
>NA|TRBV7-3|TRBJ2-1|TRBD2
CASSSSGRAPEQFF
TGTGCCAGCAGCTCTAGCGGGAGGGCCCCTGAGCAGTTCTTC
>NA|TRBV29-1|TRBJ2-5|TRBD1
CSVDPGGAQETQYF
TGCAGCGTTGACCCAGGGGGTGCTCAAGAGACCCAGTACTTC
>NA|TRBV6-1|TRBJ2-5|NA
CAISFPEQYF
TGTGCCATCTCGTTCCCGGAGCAGTACTTC
>NA|TRBV12-3/TRBV12-4|TRBJ1-5|NA
CASSFRGGSNQPQHF
TGTGCCAGCAGTTTCCGGGGGGGTAGCAATCAGCCCCAGCATTTT
>NA|TRBV11-2|TRBJ2-7|NA
CASSLDLPGAPSYEQYF
TGTGCCAGCAGCTTAGATCTCCCAGGGGCCCCCTCCTACGAGCAGTACTTC
>once|TRBV7-9|TRBJ2-5|TRBD1
CAVGTGGLGQETQYF
TGTGCCGTAGGGACAGGGGGCTTGGGCCAAGAGACCCAGTACTTC
>NA|TRBV5-1|TRBJ2-4|TRBD1
CASSPFVDRGMDIQYF
TGCGCCAGCAGCCCCTTTGTCGACAGGGGAATGGACATTCAGTACTTC
>NA|TRBV28|TRBJ2-7|TRBD2
CASSLLGGVEQYF
TGTGCCAGCAGTTTATTGGGAGGGGTCGAGCAGTACTTC
>NA|TRBV5-1|TRBJ2-1|NA
CASSPGLEKGNEQFF
TGCGCCAGCAGCCCGGGACTGGAAAAGGGCAATGAGCAGTTCTTC